Presented here are 12 T cell receptor beta chains from one specimen sequenced in a study of neurological immune-mediated disorders. TCRdb re-called the 5' RACE reads with MiXCR, one entry per CDR3 protein. The sample lists under 80,000 distinct CDR3 sequences, 4% to 6% occurring once. Sequencing used PBMCs. These receptors were obtained from a woman in her fifties or sixties with multiple sclerosis.

In this sample, this clonotype turned up many times. CDR3 in amino acids: CASTIRRQLNYGYTF. DNA of the CDR3: TGTGCCAGCACCATAAGGCGACAGCTTAACTATGGCTACACCTTC. This rearrangement joins TRBV12-3 or TRBV12-4 to TRBJ1-2, with D possibly being TRBD1 (5 bases). The CDR3 runs 15 residues. Trimming pared 7 bases from V and 1 base from J, leaving 16 bases between.

This clonotype was counted between two and nine times. CDR3 nucleotides: TGTGCCAGCAGTTTTTCGATAACGGAGTCCTTCCTGGGTGAAAAACTGTTTTTT. Translation: CASSFSITESFLGEKLFF. The gene calls are TRBV12-3 or TRBV12-4 and TRBJ1-4, with D hard to call. V was trimmed by 3 bases and J by 7 bases, leaving 24 bases between them. CDR3 size: 18 residues.

In this sample, this clonotype turned up many times. The chain carries TRBV4-2 and TRBJ1-4, with D possibly being TRBD1 (5 bases). The ends were cut back, 0 bases at V and 4 bases at J, with 9 bases in the middle. This CDR3 has 15 amino acids. Looked up from germline, CDR1 is LGHNA and CDR2 is YNFKEQ. The CDR3 region is CASSQEGGSNEKLFF. Here the CDR3 DNA reads TGTGCCAGCAGCCAAGAGGGGGGGAGTAATGAAAAACTGTTTTTT.

This clonotype has ten or more counts. V and J are TRBV7-9 and TRBJ2-6; D unresolved. Per germline, CDR1 SEHNR and CDR2 FQNEAQ (reference sequence). Trimming removed 4 bases from V and 3 bases from J, with 19 bases in between. This CDR3 spans 18 amino acids. The CDR3: CASSSLVMLGYGANVLTF. The CDR3 DNA follows: TGTGCCAGCAGCTCCCTCGTGATGTTGGGATATGGGGCCAACGTCCTGACTTTC.

There are many counts of this clonotype. The genes are TRBV7-2 and TRBJ1-1; 7 positions match TRBD1. CDR3 length equals 15 residues. Germline loops: CDR1 SGHTA, CDR2 FQGNSA. Germline trimming cut 3 bases from V and 7 bases from J; bases unmatched to any gene: 11. The CDR3 loop reads CASSFYGTADSEAFF. As DNA, the CDR3 is TGTGCCAGCAGCTTCTATGGGACAGCGGATAGTGAAGCTTTCTTT.

This clonotype showed up many times. The CDR3 loop is CSARKAVYGYTF. The CDR3 DNA reads as TGCAGTGCTAGAAAGGCAGTCTATGGCTACACCTTC. The chain employs TRBV20-1 and TRBJ1-2; D gene unclear. V lost 2 bases and J lost 4, with 8 bases in between. From germline, CDR1 is DFQATT and CDR2 SNEGSKA (reference sequence). The CDR3 covers 12 residues.

This clonotype was detected ten times or more. The chain uses TRBV5-5 and TRBJ1-2, with 11 bases lining up with TRBD1. This CDR3 region has 14 residues. The V and J ends lost 4 bases and 8 bases, in that order; junction bases with no gene match: 7. Germline V CDR1 and CDR2: SGHKS, YYEKEE (reference sequence). The CDR3 DNA reads TGTGCCAGCAGCCCGGACAGGGGGCGGCAGGGCTACACCTTC. It translates to CASSPDRGRQGYTF.

This clonotype was seen ten or more times. The genes are TRBV6-2 or TRBV6-3 and TRBJ2-7, with D maybe TRBD2 (6 bases). The ends were cut back, 4 bases at V and 3 bases at J, with 16 bases in the middle. Germline V gene data show CDR1 as MNHEY and CDR2 as SVGEGT. The CDR3 runs to 15 residues. CDR3 residues: CASSFGGPGSYEQYF. The CDR3 region has the DNA TGTGCCAGCAGTTTCGGCGGGCCCGGGAGCTACGAGCAGTACTTC.

Many counts were recorded for this clonotype. The chain is built from TRBV7-2 and TRBJ1-5, with 7 bases fitting TRBD1. The CDR3 totals 15 residues. The V gene's germline CDR1 is SGHTA and CDR2 FQGNSA. V lost 5 bases to trimming and J lost 7 bases; unmatched junction nucleotides: 11. The CDR3 nucleotides are TGTGCCAGCAGCCCCCGTGGAGGGGGCCGCCAGCCCCAGCATTTT. This encodes CASSPRGGGRQPQHF.

The V and J genes are TRBV3-1 and TRBJ2-1, with D maybe TRBD1 (5 bases). The germline V gene has CDR1 LGHDT and CDR2 YNNKEL (reference sequence). The V end was cut by 1 base, the J end by 6 bases, with 10 bases between. The CDR3 totals 14 residues. The CDR3 reads CASSQVRGRNEQFF. CDR3 sequence (DNA): TGTGCCAGCAGCCAAGTAAGGGGTCGCAATGAGCAGTTCTTC.

This clonotype was seen repeatedly, ten times or more. This chain uses TRBV7-9 with TRBJ1-1, with TRBD1 matching 9 bases. This CDR3 is built from 14 residues. From germline, CDR1 is SEHNR and CDR2 FQNEAQ (reference sequence). J was trimmed by 4 bases and V by 3 bases; bases with no gene match: 3. CDR3 in amino acids: CASSFGQGSTEAFF. DNA for the CDR3: TGTGCCAGCAGCTTTGGACAGGGGAGCACTGAAGCTTTCTTT.

This clonotype showed up just a few times. The chain has TRBV7-2 and TRBJ2-2, with 9 bases aligning to TRBD2. In germline, CDR1 is SGHTA, CDR2 FQGNSA. The CDR3 length is 16 residues. With 1 base clipped from V and 5 bases from J, the junction kept 5 bases outside the gene matches. CDR3 protein: CASSLEGLAETGELFF. CDR3 sequence (DNA): TGTGCCAGCAGCTTAGAGGGACTAGCTGAGACCGGGGAGCTGTTTTTT. The complete variable domain, with remaining parts taken from reference TRBV7-2 and TRBJ2-2, reads GAGVSQSPSNKVTEKGKDVELRCDPISGHTALYWYRQSLGQGLEFLIYFQGNSAPDKSGLPSDRFSAERTGGSVSTLTIQRTQQEDSAVYLCASSLEGLAETGELFFGEGSRLTVL.